One T cell receptor beta chain is described in this entry. This record belongs to a study of blood T cell repertoires in COVID-19. As for the study in general: The United States, Italy and Spain were the sources of the acute and convalescent COVID-19 samples. T cells, B-cell-depleted T cells, or PBMCs provided the cDNA or gDNA that served as material.

Original methodology: Estimation of nucleated cell counts was performed using reference gene primer amplification. Data came from immunoSEQ multiplex PCR; TCRdb stores just in-frame clones and leaves some out. V and J calls and clone size follow that table, whereas D and trimming were derived from the DNA. The data show 110,000 to 150,000 clones, more than 65% seen once. This CDR3 has 13 amino acids. V was clipped by 3 bases and J by 7 bases; unmatched bases: 3. Per germline, CDR1 SGHRS and CDR2 YFSETQ. The sequenced sample consisted of peripheral blood. This receptor was taken from a man in his fifties or sixties with acute or convalescent COVID-19. The V and J genes are TRBV5-1 and TRBJ2-1, with 8 bases that match TRBD2. DNA for the CDR3: TGCGCCAGCAGCTCTCCGGGGGGGAATGAGCAGTTCTTC. This codes for CASSSPGGNEQFF.